This TCR beta chain was identified during a study of T cells after yellow fever vaccination. On the study more broadly: Preparation used SMART-Seq v4 Ultra Low Input for the low-cell-number fractions.

Study-wide findings and caveats: Researchers noted that a small share of clonotypes showed up in both CD4 and CD8 compartments. Primary-vaccination clones mostly resurfaced post-booster (around 95% CD4, roughly 87% CD8). The presence of abundant clonotypes contaminating from the bulk population was possible in FACS-sorted repertoires.

This clonotype was detected a few times. Its antigen is not known. V gave up 2 bases and J gave up 4 bases, with 9 bases separating them. Germline CDR1 and CDR2: ENHRY and SYGVKD. The CDR3 consists of 13 residues. TCRdb reprocessed the 5' RACE reads via MiXCR and lists one record per CDR3 protein. The data contain some 390,000 distinct CDR3 sequences, roughly 20% of them singletons. The clonotype comes from a man aged 18 to 35 who received the YFV17D yellow fever vaccine. The material sequenced was PBMCs, taken before the yellow fever booster vaccination. The rearrangement uses TRBV10-3 and TRBJ2-7; D uncertain. The CDR3 reads CAISEDPPYEQYF. CDR3 sequence (DNA): TGTGCCATCAGTGAGGACCCTCCTTACGAGCAGTACTTC.